These 8 T cell receptor beta chains originate from one sample sequenced in a study of T cell changes during pregnancy in multiple sclerosis. Assay used: immunoSEQ multiplex PCR; TCRdb lists only in-frame clones, some missing. Among more than 35,000 clones listed, 85% to 90% were seen once. Sequences were derived from CD8+ T cells from peripheral blood mononuclear cells, sampled after pregnancy. These receptors originate from a female donor in good health, enrolled as a control in a pregnancy study.

The rearrangement links TRBV19 to TRBJ2-3, with D possibly TRBD1 on 6 matching bases. The CDR3 totals 16 residues. Germline values: CDR1 LNHDA, CDR2 SQIVND (reference sequence). Between the trimmed V and J ends, which lost 11 bases and 0 bases, there was a span of 21 bases. CDR3 residues: CAVGPQGRISTDTQYF. The CDR3 DNA reads TGTGCCGTGGGGCCGCAGGGGCGGATTAGCACAGATACGCAGTATTTT. Combining the CDR3 with reference TRBV19 and TRBJ2-3 gives the whole variable domain DGGITQSPKYLFRKEGQNVTLSCEQNLNHDAMYWYRQDPGQGLRLIYYSQIVNDFQKGDIAEGYSVSREKKESFPLTVTSAQKNPTAFYLCAVGPQGRISTDTQYFGPGTRLTVL.

J is TRBJ1-4 and V is TRBV18; weak D call: TRBD1 (5 bases). CDR3 length equals 13 residues. V dropped 4 bases and J dropped 8 bases, with 11 bases sitting between them. Germline CDR1 reads KGHSH; CDR2 reads LQKENI. The CDR3 DNA reads TGTGCCAGCTCACTCGCAGGGCGGGAAAAACTGTTTTTT. It is translated as CASSLAGREKLFF.

The genes are TRBV4-2 and TRBJ1-1, with TRBD1 identical over 9 bases. The CDR3 length is 17 residues. CDR1 and CDR2 from the germline V gene are LGHNA and YNFKEQ. V gave up 3 bases and J gave up 0 bases; unmatched junction bases: 8. CDR3 amino acids: CASSQGQGGIMNTEAFF. The CDR3 DNA follows: TGTGCCAGCAGCCAGGGACAGGGAGGGATCATGAACACTGAAGCTTTCTTT.

The gene calls are TRBV29-1 and TRBJ1-6, with D possibly matching TRBD1 (6 bases). This CDR3 spans 12 amino acids. CDR1 and CDR2 from the germline V gene are SQVTM and ANQGSEA. V dropped 3 bases and J dropped 10 bases, with 10 bases sitting between them. CDR3 coding DNA: TGCAGCGTTGACAGGGGTGGATCACCCCTCCACTTT. Protein product: CSVDRGGSPLHF.

V and J are TRBV5-4 and TRBJ1-1; 7 positions agree with TRBD1. CDR1 is SGHNT and CDR2 is YYREEE in the germline V gene (reference sequence). The CDR3 length is 13 residues. V gave up 4 bases and J gave up 13 bases; unmatched junction bases: 13. CDR3 nucleotides: TGTGCCAGCAGCCCGGGGCTGACAGGGTTGGTTTTCTTT. The encoded protein is CASSPGLTGLVFF.

This sequence joins TRBV10-3 and TRBJ1-2; D may be TRBD1 (5 bases). This CDR3 comprises 14 residues. CDR1 is ENHRY, CDR2 SYGVKD, per germline. Trimming cost V 2 bases and J 7 bases, with 14 bases left between them. The CDR3 DNA sequence: TGTGCCATCAGTGAGACAGGCGACTTAGGTGGCTACACCTTC. Translating it yields CAISETGDLGGYTF.

The chain combines TRBV11-2 with TRBJ1-5; possible D gene TRBD1, 6 bases. The CDR3 loop spans 16 amino acids. V lost 1 base and J 7 bases, leaving 17 bases between the germline ends. Germline assignment: CDR1 SGHAT and CDR2 FQNNGV. CDR3 nucleotide sequence: TGTGCCAGCAGCTTAGGAGGGGGGCGGGGGGCCCAGCCCCAGCATTTT. Amino acid sequence: CASSLGGGRGAQPQHF.

The genes are TRBV7-3 and TRBJ2-7; a weak D match, TRBD2 (5 bases). The CDR3 totals 17 residues. The ends were cut back, 0 bases at V and 1 base at J, with 16 bases in the middle. Looked up from germline, CDR1 is SGHTA and CDR2 is FQGTGA. The CDR3 bases are TGTGCCAGCAGCTTAACAGGGAGCACTGGACGTTCCTACGAGCAGTACTTC. Its protein is CASSLTGSTGRSYEQYF.